This T cell receptor (beta chain) comes out of a study of blood T cell repertoires in COVID-19. The overall study: Samples representing acute and convalescent COVID-19 were sourced from the United States, Italy and Spain. T cells, B-cell-depleted T cells, or PBMCs supplied cDNA or gDNA.

Authors' processing steps: Reference gene primer amplification in the assay estimated nucleated cell counts. TCRdb's copy holds only in-frame clones and misses some; the assay was immunoSEQ multiplex PCR. The V and J calls and clone size were taken over from that table, and D and trimming were inferred from the DNA. Among 15,000 to 20,000 clones listed, more than 75% were seen once. The V end was cut by 11 bases, the J end by 2 bases, with 15 bases between. The CDR3 loop spans 13 amino acids. The V gene's germline CDR1 is ENHRY and CDR2 SYGVKD. The J gene is TRBJ1-2, the V gene TRBV10-3; D perhaps matches TRBD1 (6 bases). The TCR comes from a man aged 60 to 75 with active or convalescent COVID-19. The sample comprised peripheral blood. CDR3 sequence: CASRWGQNYGYTF. The CDR3 DNA reads as TGTGCCTCACGCTGGGGGCAGAACTATGGCTACACCTTC.